Listed here are 17 T cell receptor beta chains from one sample, sequenced in a study of CD8 T cells in Susac syndrome. The RNA input was 0.5 to 1 ug, and it was reverse transcribed with random hexamers. TCRdb used MiXCR to reprocess the immunoSEQ multiplex PCR reads, holding one entry per CDR3 protein. The sample has around 270,000 distinct CDR3 sequences; around 89% are singletons. What was sequenced was CD8+ T cells from PBMCs. These receptors were taken from a human donor with multiple sclerosis.

The chain recombines TRBV30 with TRBJ2-7; 13 bases are a match to TRBD2. This CDR3 has 15 residues. CDR1 and CDR2 (germline): GTSNPN, SVGIG (reference sequence). The V and J ends lost 4 bases and 2 bases, in that order; junction bases with no gene match: 5. The CDR3 is CAWKILAGGPYEQYF. CDR3 coding DNA: TGTGCCTGGAAAATACTAGCGGGAGGGCCCTACGAGCAGTACTTC.

The V call is TRBV7-8, the J call TRBJ2-7, with a tentative D call TRBD1 (6 bases). Trimming removed 1 base from V and 0 bases from J, with 13 bases in between. The CDR3 covers 16 residues. Germline CDR1 reads SGHVS; CDR2 reads FQNEAQ. This chain's CDR3 is CASSLGSTGSSYEQYF. In nucleotides, the CDR3 is TGTGCCAGCAGCTTAGGTTCGACAGGCAGCTCCTACGAGCAGTACTTC.

CDR3 in amino acids: CASSEAASGRQQETQYF. Written as DNA, the CDR3 is TGTGCCAGCAGTGAGGCGGCTAGCGGGAGGCAACAAGAGACCCAGTACTTC. The chain links TRBV25-1 to TRBJ2-5; 11 bases agree with TRBD2. Germline V gene lookup returns CDR1 MGHDK and CDR2 SYGVNS. The CDR3 runs 17 residues. The V gene end was trimmed by 3 bases and the J gene end by 2 bases; junction bases not matched to a gene: 8.

This clonotype was seen a few times. This chain links TRBV29-1 with TRBJ2-1; D is undetermined. This CDR3 comprises 14 residues. Trimming left V 2 bases short and J 4 bases short, with 12 bases between. Germline assignment: CDR1 SQVTM and CDR2 ANQGSEA. The CDR3 loop reads CSVELPSSYNEQFF. In nucleotides, the CDR3 is TGCAGCGTTGAACTACCTAGTTCATACAATGAGCAGTTCTTC.

This sequence joins TRBV12-3 or TRBV12-4 and TRBJ2-5; D remains unclear. V was shortened by 1 base and J by 0 bases, with 12 bases between the two germline ends. The CDR3 extends over 16 amino acids. The CDR3 DNA is TGTGCCAGCAGTTTAGTAAGGAAACAGTACCAAGAGACCCAGTACTTC. This encodes CASSLVRKQYQETQYF.

The CDR3, as DNA: TGCAGCGTTCAGAGGGGGGACGTGGTAAAAGGCAAAAACATTCAGTACTTC. Its protein product is CSVQRGDVVKGKNIQYF. The chain is built from TRBV29-1 and TRBJ2-4; tentatively, D is TRBD1 or TRBD2 (6 bases each). Trimming stripped 5 bases from V and 3 bases from J, with 23 bases between. Germline V lookup: CDR1 SQVTM, CDR2 ANQGSEA. The CDR3 is 17 amino acids.

The CDR3 coding sequence is TGTGCCAGCAGCCCGACAGGGGGCGAAGCCGGGGAGCTGTTTTTT. Amino acid sequence: CASSPTGGEAGELFF. The genes are TRBV5-6 and TRBJ2-2; 10 nucleotides match TRBD1. The CDR3 length is 15 residues. V lost 4 bases, J lost 6 bases, and 6 bases stayed unmatched. From germline, CDR1 is SGHDT and CDR2 YYEEEE. The whole variable domain, remainder taken from reference TRBV5-6 and TRBJ2-2, is DAGVTQSPTHLIKTRGQQVTLRCSPKSGHDTVSWYQQALGQGPQFIFQYYEEEERQRGNFPDRFSGHQFPNYSSELNVNALLLGDSALYLCASSPTGGEAGELFFGEGSRLTVL.

The chain carries TRBV12-3 or TRBV12-4 and TRBJ2-5; D not resolved. Trimming pared 5 bases from V and 3 bases from J, leaving 16 bases between. The CDR3 sequence is 15 residues long. The CDR3, as DNA: TGTGCCAGCAGTCATTATAGGGCAGATAAAGAGACCCAGTACTTC. Amino acid sequence: CASSHYRADKETQYF.

The V and J genes are TRBV9 and TRBJ2-7, with a possible D match to TRBD1 (5 bases). V was cut by 4 bases and J by 4 bases, with 18 bases left in between. The CDR3 is 15 amino acids. Germline values: CDR1 SGDLS, CDR2 YYNGEE. DNA of the CDR3: TGTGCCAGCAGCTCCACCCTCTCGACAGAGTACGAGCAGTACTTC. Amino acids: CASSSTLSTEYEQYF.

V and J are TRBV7-9 and TRBJ2-2, with 8 bases lining up with TRBD1. V was pared by 7 bases and J by 6 bases, with 7 bases of the junction left unmatched. The CDR3 loop spans 14 amino acids. Per germline, CDR1 SEHNR and CDR2 FQNEAQ (reference sequence). Here the CDR3 DNA reads TGTGCCAGCAACGAGGACAGGGCTCCCGGGGAGCTGTTTTTT. Residues: CASNEDRAPGELFF.

The chain combines TRBV6-2 or TRBV6-3 with TRBJ2-7; D is perhaps TRBD2 (5 bases). The V end was cut by 8 bases, the J end by 7 bases, with 15 bases between. Germline V lookup: CDR1 MNHEY, CDR2 SVGEGT. CDR3 size: 12 residues. CDR3 residues: CASAWSLGEQYF. The CDR3, as DNA: TGTGCCAGCGCCTGGTCACTAGGAGAGCAGTACTTC.

The chain has TRBV5-4 and TRBJ2-3; 8 bases line up with TRBD1. The V gene's germline CDR1 is SGHNT and CDR2 YYREEE (reference sequence). This CDR3 has 17 residues. Trimming removed 5 bases from V and 0 bases from J; junction bases left unmatched: 11. CDR3: CASRTSTGGGSTDTQYF. The CDR3 nucleotides read TGTGCCAGCAGAACCAGTACAGGGGGAGGTAGCACAGATACGCAGTATTTT.

A remark on this clonotype: A read error may produce the germline difference seen at one junction end. The chain combines TRBV20-1 with TRBJ2-7; weak D call: TRBD2 (7 bases). Germline-derived CDR1 and CDR2 are DFQATT and SNEGSKA (reference sequence). The CDR3 is 16 residues long. The CDR3 DNA reads TGCAGTGCTAGAGTTCCCGGGTGGGGGGGCTCCGACGAGCAGTACTTC. This encodes CSARVPGWGGSDEQYF.

V usage is TRBV19 and J usage is TRBJ2-4, with TRBD1 matching 9 bases. The germline gives CDR1 LNHDA, CDR2 SQIVND (reference sequence). J lost 6 bases, V lost 3 bases, and 6 bases had no gene match. The CDR3 is made up of 15 amino acids. CDR3 sequence (DNA): TGTGCCAGTAGTATGGGACAGGGTACCAGAAACATTCAGTACTTC. Protein: CASSMGQGTRNIQYF. Full variable domain (rest looked up from reference TRBV19 and TRBJ2-4): DGGITQSPKYLFRKEGQNVTLSCEQNLNHDAMYWYRQDPGQGLRLIYYSQIVNDFQKGDIAEGYSVSREKKESFPLTVTSAQKNPTAFYLCASSMGQGTRNIQYFGAGTRLSVL.

The chain carries TRBV12-3 or TRBV12-4 and TRBJ1-1; D not resolved. Trimming took 5 bases from V and 1 from J, leaving 11 bases between them. This CDR3 has 14 amino acids. The CDR3 DNA follows: TGTGCCAGCAGTCCCGGACCCTGGAACACTGAAGCTTTCTTT. The encoded protein is CASSPGPWNTEAFF.

The chain is built from TRBV4-1 and TRBJ2-6; D is unresolved. V dropped 3 bases and J dropped 0 bases, with 9 bases sitting between them. The CDR3 contains 16 residues. Germline lookup yields CDR1 MGHRA and CDR2 YSYEKL. CDR3 residues: CASSQLFGSGANVLTF. The CDR3 coding sequence is TGCGCCAGCAGCCAGCTATTTGGCTCTGGGGCCAACGTCCTGACTTTC.

This clonotype was recorded a few times. V usage is TRBV7-9 and J usage is TRBJ2-1, with TRBD2 as a possible D gene (6 bases). The length of the CDR3 is 15 residues. The V end lost 1 base, the J end lost 8 bases, and 15 bases lay between the germline ends. Germline loops: CDR1 SEHNR, CDR2 FQNEAQ (reference sequence). The DNA for the CDR3 is TGTGCCAGCAGCTTAGTGGGTCGGGGGAGCCATGAGCAGTTCTTC. Translating it yields CASSLVGRGSHEQFF.